This entry describes one T cell receptor (beta chain). The antigen is undetermined. This record comes from a study of shared clonotypes between healthy human individuals. Study outcomes and limitations: A few donors had around 5% of their naive CD4 clonotypes in common.

Here immunoSEQ multiplex PCR was the method, and the copy in TCRdb shows in-frame clones only, minus some. The sample shows a few million clones, approximately 95% of them seen only once. The CDR3 consists of 16 residues. V lost 5 bases, J lost 5 bases, and 21 bases lay in between. CDR1 is LNHDA, CDR2 SQIVND, per germline (reference sequence). The receptor was derived from a man between 18 and 29 years old in good health. Some clones in this sample may be carry-over from other donors' samples. The sequencing sample was made of naive CD4+ T cells from PBMCs. This sample's subset: CD45RA+ positively selected. This chain links TRBV19 with TRBJ1-1; D might be TRBD1 (5 bases). The CDR3 DNA is TGTGCCAGTAGTGGGTTGAGGACAAGGGGTGATACTGAAGCTTTCTTT. It specifies CASSGLRTRGDTEAFF.